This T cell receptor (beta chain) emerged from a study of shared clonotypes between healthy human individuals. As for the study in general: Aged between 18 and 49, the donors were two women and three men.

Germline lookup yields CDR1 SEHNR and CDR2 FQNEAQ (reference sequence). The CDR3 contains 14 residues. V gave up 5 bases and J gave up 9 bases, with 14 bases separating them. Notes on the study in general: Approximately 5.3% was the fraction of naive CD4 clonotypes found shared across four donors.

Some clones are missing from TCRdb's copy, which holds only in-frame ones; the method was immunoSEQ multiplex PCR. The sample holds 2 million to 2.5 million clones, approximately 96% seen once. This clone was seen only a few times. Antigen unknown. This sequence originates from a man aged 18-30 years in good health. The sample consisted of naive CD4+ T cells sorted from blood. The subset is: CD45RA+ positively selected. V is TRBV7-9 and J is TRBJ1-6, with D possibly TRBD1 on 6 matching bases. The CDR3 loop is CASSPRQESSPLHF. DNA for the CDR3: TGTGCCAGCAGCCCACGACAGGAAAGTTCACCCCTCCACTTT.